This TCR beta chain was found in a study of identical twins. MiXCR, applied by TCRdb to the 5' RACE reads, yields one record per CDR3 protein. Among about 660,000 distinct CDR3 sequences listed, around 8.6% were seen once. The CDR3 spans 16 residues. The germline V gene encodes CDR1 LGHDT and CDR2 YNNKEL (reference sequence). V trimming: 4 bases; J trimming: 3 bases; junction bases outside the gene matches: 10. This clonotype came up a few times. The same sample was also used in a study of yellow fever vaccine responses in identical twins.

The sequenced sample was PBMCs. The receptor's source is a woman younger than 30 in good health. J is TRBJ2-3 and V is TRBV3-1; 7 nucleotides line up with TRBD2. This CDR3 reads CASSRGGERGTDTQYF. CDR3 in DNA: TGTGCCAGCAGCCGGGGGGGGGAGCGGGGTACAGATACGCAGTATTTT.